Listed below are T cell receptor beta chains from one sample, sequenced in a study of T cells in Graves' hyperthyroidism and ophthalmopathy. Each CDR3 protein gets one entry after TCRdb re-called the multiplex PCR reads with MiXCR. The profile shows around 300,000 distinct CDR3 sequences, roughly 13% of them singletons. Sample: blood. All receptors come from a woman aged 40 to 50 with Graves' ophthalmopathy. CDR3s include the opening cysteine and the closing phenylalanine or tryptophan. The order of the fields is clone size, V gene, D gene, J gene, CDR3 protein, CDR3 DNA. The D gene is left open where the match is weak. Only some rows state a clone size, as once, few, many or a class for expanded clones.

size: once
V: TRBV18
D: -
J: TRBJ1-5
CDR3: CASSRSSGNSNQPQHF
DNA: TGTGCCAGCTCACGCTCTTCGGGTAATAGCAATCAGCCCCAGCATTTT

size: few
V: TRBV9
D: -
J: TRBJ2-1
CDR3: CASSVRQADNEQFF
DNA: TGTGCCAGCAGCGTCCGGCAGGCTGACAATGAGCAGTTCTTC

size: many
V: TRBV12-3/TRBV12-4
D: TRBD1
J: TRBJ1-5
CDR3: CASSLWDRGLQPQHF
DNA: TGTGCCAGCAGTTTATGGGACAGGGGGCTTCAGCCCCAGCATTTT

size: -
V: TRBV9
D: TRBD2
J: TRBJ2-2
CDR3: CASSPSAGGYTGELFF
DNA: TGTGCCAGCAGCCCGTCGGCGGGAGGGTACACCGGGGAGCTGTTTTTT

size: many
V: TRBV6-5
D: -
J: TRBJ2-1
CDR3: CASSYSTFNEQFF
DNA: TGTGCCAGCAGTTACTCAACATTTAATGAGCAGTTCTTC

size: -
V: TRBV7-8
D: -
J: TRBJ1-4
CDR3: CASSKGIRDEKLFF
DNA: TGTGCCAGCAGCAAGGGGATTAGGGATGAAAAACTGTTTTTT

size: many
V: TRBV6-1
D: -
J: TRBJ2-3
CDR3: CVSRRSGVTDTQYF
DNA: TGTGTCAGCAGGCGTTCGGGAGTCACAGATACGCAGTATTTT

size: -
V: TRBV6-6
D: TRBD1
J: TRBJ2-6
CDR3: CASSYQGAGANVLTF
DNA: TGTGCCAGCAGTTACCAGGGGGCTGGGGCCAACGTCCTGACTTTC

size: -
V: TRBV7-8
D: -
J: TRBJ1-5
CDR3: CASSPGISDQPQHF
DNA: TGTGCCAGCAGCCCTGGGATCTCCGATCAGCCCCAGCATTTT

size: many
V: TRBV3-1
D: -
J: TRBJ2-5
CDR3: CASSQAGETQYF
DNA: TGTGCCAGCAGCCAAGCGGGGGAGACCCAGTACTTC

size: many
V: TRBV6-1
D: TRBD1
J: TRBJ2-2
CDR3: CASRPGQGRAGELFF
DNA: TGTGCCAGCAGACCTGGACAGGGTCGGGCCGGGGAGCTGTTTTTT

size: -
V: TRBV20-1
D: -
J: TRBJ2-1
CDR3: CSARDGYSYNEQFF
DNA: TGCAGTGCTAGAGACGGGTACTCCTACAATGAGCAGTTCTTC

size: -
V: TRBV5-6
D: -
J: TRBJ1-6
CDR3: CASSSQGSPLHF
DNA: TGTGCCAGCAGCTCGCAGGGGTCACCCCTCCACTTT

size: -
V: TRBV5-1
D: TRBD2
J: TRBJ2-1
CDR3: CASSFFLAGGTEQFF
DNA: TGCGCCAGCAGCTTTTTTCTAGCGGGGGGCACTGAGCAGTTCTTC

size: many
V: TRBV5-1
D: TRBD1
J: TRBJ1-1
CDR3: CASSGRQGNTEAFF
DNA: TGCGCCAGCAGCGGAAGACAGGGGAACACTGAAGCTTTCTTT

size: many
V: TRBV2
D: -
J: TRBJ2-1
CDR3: CASRDTYRQFF
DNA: TGTGCCAGCAGGGACACCTACAGGCAGTTCTTC

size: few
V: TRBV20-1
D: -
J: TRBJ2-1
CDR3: CSASEPGSYNEQFF
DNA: TGCAGTGCTAGCGAGCCCGGATCCTACAATGAGCAGTTCTTC

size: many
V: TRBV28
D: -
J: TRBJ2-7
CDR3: CATGGQSYEQYF
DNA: TGTGCCACCGGGGGACAGTCCTACGAGCAGTACTTC

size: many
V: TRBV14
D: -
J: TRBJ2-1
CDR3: CASSFPEGGVYEQFF
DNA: TGTGCCAGCAGTTTCCCCGAGGGGGGCGTATATGAGCAGTTCTTC

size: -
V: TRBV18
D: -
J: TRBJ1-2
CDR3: CASSRAGQDNYGYTF
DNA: TGTGCCAGCTCACGGGCAGGCCAGGACAACTATGGCTACACCTTC

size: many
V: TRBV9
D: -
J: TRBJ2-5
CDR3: CASSVDGGEGRTQYF
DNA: TGTGCCAGCAGCGTAGACGGAGGAGAAGGCCGGACCCAGTACTTC

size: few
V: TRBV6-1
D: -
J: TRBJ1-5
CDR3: CASSTTGVSNQPQHF
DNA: TGTGCCAGCAGTACCACAGGAGTTAGCAATCAGCCCCAGCATTTT

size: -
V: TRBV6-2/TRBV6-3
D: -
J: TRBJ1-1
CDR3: CASSYDGREAFF
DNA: TGTGCCAGCAGTTACGATGGACGTGAAGCTTTCTTT

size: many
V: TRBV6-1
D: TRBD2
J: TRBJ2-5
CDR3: CASSQGLAGTQYF
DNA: TGTGCCAGCAGCCAGGGACTAGCTGGGACCCAGTACTTC

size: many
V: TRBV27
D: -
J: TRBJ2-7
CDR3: CASSSYRLSYEQYF
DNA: TGTGCCAGCAGTTCGTACAGGCTCTCCTACGAGCAGTACTTC

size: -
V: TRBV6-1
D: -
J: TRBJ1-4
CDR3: CASSPTRRATNEKLFF
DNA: TGTGCCAGCAGCCCCACACGTAGAGCAACTAATGAAAAACTGTTTTTT

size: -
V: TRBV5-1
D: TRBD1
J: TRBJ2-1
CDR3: CASSLVQGASQGNEQFF
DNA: TGCGCCAGCAGCTTGGTACAGGGGGCTTCCCAGGGCAATGAGCAGTTCTTC

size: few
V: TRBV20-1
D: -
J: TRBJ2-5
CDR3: CSARDKGIPLQETQYF
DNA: TGCAGTGCTAGAGATAAGGGGATCCCTTTACAAGAGACCCAGTACTTC

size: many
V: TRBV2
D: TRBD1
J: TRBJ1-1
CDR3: CASTRATGGRTEAFF
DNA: TGTGCCAGCACCAGAGCAACAGGGGGGCGAACTGAAGCTTTCTTT

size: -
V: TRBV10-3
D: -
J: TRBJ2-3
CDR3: CAISELDTQYF
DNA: TGTGCCATCAGTGAGTTAGATACGCAGTATTTT